Listed below are T cell receptor beta chains from one sample, sequenced in a study of Ad26.COV2.S vaccination and SARS-CoV-2 variants. The repertoire was sequenced with immunoSEQ multiplex PCR; TCRdb's copy has only in-frame clones and lacks some. This sample carries about 350,000 clones, less than 90% of them seen once, and the ten largest clones take roughly a tenth. Material: peripheral blood, obtained in a trial of Ad26.COV2.S vaccine versus placebo. These receptor sequences come from a person between 18 and 60 years old who received the Ad26.COV2.S COVID-19 vaccine or a placebo. The CDR3 runs from the conserved cysteine through the conserved F or W. D genes are given only for firm matches. Clone size appears in some rows only: once, few, many, or a class for an expanded clone.

D: .; size: .; V: TRBV7-2; J: TRBJ2-7; DNA: TGTGCCAGCAGCTACATCGGGGGACTTAACTCCTACGAGCAGTACTTC; CDR3: CASSYIGGLNSYEQYF
D: .; size: .; V: TRBV5-5; J: TRBJ2-6; DNA: TGTGCCAGCAGCGTACTGACAGGTTCTGGGGCCAACGTCCTGACTTTC; CDR3: CASSVLTGSGANVLTF
D: TRBD2; size: .; V: TRBV5-4; J: TRBJ2-5; DNA: TGTGCCAGCAGCGCAGCGGGAGGTCGGGAGACCCAGTACTTC; CDR3: CASSAAGGRETQYF
D: .; size: .; V: TRBV27; J: TRBJ2-2; DNA: TGTGCCAGCAGTAGGGGGTACACCGGGGAGCTGTTTTTT; CDR3: CASSRGYTGELFF
D: TRBD2; size: .; V: TRBV4-3; J: TRBJ2-5; DNA: TGCGCCAGCAGCCAAGGATCTAGCGGGAGGGTGGAGACCCAGTACTTC; CDR3: CASSQGSSGRVETQYF
D: .; size: .; V: TRBV6-5; J: TRBJ2-7; DNA: TGTGCCAGCAGTTACTCGTACTTCCACGAGCAGTACTTC; CDR3: CASSYSYFHEQYF
D: TRBD1; size: .; V: TRBV7-2; J: TRBJ1-4; DNA: TGTGCCAGCAGCCGTGACAGGGCGGGTGAAAAACTGTTTTTT; CDR3: CASSRDRAGEKLFF
D: .; size: .; V: TRBV19; J: TRBJ2-7; DNA: TGTGCCAGTAGTAAGGGTCTCGCCCCCTACGAGCAGTACTTC; CDR3: CASSKGLAPYEQYF
D: TRBD1; size: .; V: TRBV3-1/TRBV3-2; J: TRBJ2-7; DNA: TGTGCCAGCAGCCGAGGGGACAGGACCTCCTACGAGCAGTACTTC; CDR3: CASSRGDRTSYEQYF
D: .; size: .; V: TRBV27; J: TRBJ2-2; DNA: TGTGCCAGCAGTTTCGGGACCCCAGGGAACACCGGGGAGCTGTTTTTT; CDR3: CASSFGTPGNTGELFF
D: TRBD1; size: .; V: TRBV28; J: TRBJ2-1; DNA: TGTGCCAGCAGCTTAATCACAGGGGGCAGTTACAATGAGCAGTTCTTC; CDR3: CASSLITGGSYNEQFF
D: .; size: once; V: TRBV28; J: TRBJ2-5; DNA: TGTGCCAGCAGCGGGGGACTGGGTGAAGAGACCCAGTACTTC; CDR3: CASSGGLGEETQYF
D: .; size: .; V: TRBV4-1; J: TRBJ2-7; DNA: TGCGCCAGCAGCCAAGATCGTGGGGTCGGAGAGCAGTACTTC; CDR3: CASSQDRGVGEQYF
D: .; size: .; V: TRBV27; J: TRBJ2-7; DNA: TGTGCCAGCAGTTTAACGGGGCAGCACGAGCAGTACTTC; CDR3: CASSLTGQHEQYF
D: .; size: .; V: TRBV7-2; J: TRBJ2-7; DNA: TGTGCCAGCAGCGCAGCCTCGGGTTACGAGCAGTACTTC; CDR3: CASSAASGYEQYF
D: TRBD1; size: .; V: TRBV7-2; J: TRBJ2-2; DNA: TGTGCCAGCAGCTCCGGACAGGGGGGCCGGGGGACCGGGGAGCTGTTTTTT; CDR3: CASSSGQGGRGTGELFF
D: TRBD1; size: .; V: TRBV19; J: TRBJ1-3; DNA: TGTGCCAGTACCCCCTGGACAGGGGGCTCTGGAAACACCATATATTTT; CDR3: CASTPWTGGSGNTIYF
D: TRBD2; size: .; V: TRBV4-1; J: TRBJ2-3; DNA: TGCGCCAGCAGCCCGGGACTAGCGGGGAGGCCCACAGATACGCAGTATTTT; CDR3: CASSPGLAGRPTDTQYF
D: TRBD2; size: .; V: TRBV5-1; J: TRBJ2-1; DNA: TGCGCCAGCAGCTTGGCCCCGGGACTAGCGGCTTACAATGAGCAGTTCTTC; CDR3: CASSLAPGLAAYNEQFF
D: .; size: .; V: TRBV19; J: TRBJ1-1; DNA: TGTGCCAGTAATACAGGGATGAACACTGAAGCTTTCTTT; CDR3: CASNTGMNTEAFF
D: TRBD1; size: .; V: TRBV5-6; J: TRBJ1-5; DNA: TGTGCCAGCAGCTTGGCAGGGGGCGGTCAGCCCCAGCATTTT; CDR3: CASSLAGGGQPQHF
D: TRBD1; size: .; V: TRBV6-1; J: TRBJ1-3; DNA: TGTGCCAGCAGTGTTGACAGGGTAACCACGCCGGTCCTCTCTGGAAACACCATATATTTT; CDR3: CASSVDRVTTPVLSGNTIYF
D: .; size: .; V: TRBV19; J: TRBJ1-5; DNA: TGTGCCAGTAGCTTCAGAGGAGGGAACAGCAATCAGCCCCAGCATTTT; CDR3: CASSFRGGNSNQPQHF
D: TRBD1; size: .; V: TRBV5-1; J: TRBJ2-2; DNA: TGCGCCAGCGCCACCGCAGCCGGGACAGTAGTCGCCGGGGAGCTGTTTTTT; CDR3: CASATAAGTVVAGELFF
D: TRBD2; size: .; V: TRBV6-2/TRBV6-3; J: TRBJ2-1; DNA: TGTGCCAGCAGTTACTCAATCCTAGCGGGGGTCCGATTCTACAATGAGCAGTTCTTC; CDR3: CASSYSILAGVRFYNEQFF
D: .; size: .; V: TRBV9; J: TRBJ1-1; DNA: TGTGCCAGCAGCGTAGCTTGGGGGCAAGGGATGAACACTGAAGCTTTCTTT; CDR3: CASSVAWGQGMNTEAFF
D: .; size: .; V: TRBV2; J: TRBJ2-7; DNA: TGTGCCAGCAGCCAGTACGCGGGATCGGGCTACGAGCAGTACTTC; CDR3: CASSQYAGSGYEQYF
D: .; size: .; V: TRBV4-2; J: TRBJ2-7; DNA: TGTGCCAGCAGCCAAGAGAACCGACAGTCAGCCTACGAGCAGTACTTC; CDR3: CASSQENRQSAYEQYF
D: .; size: once; V: TRBV10-3; J: TRBJ2-7; DNA: TGTGCCATCAGCGGTTACGAGGGCCCATCTTACGAGCAGTACTTC; CDR3: CAISGYEGPSYEQYF
D: TRBD2; size: .; V: TRBV7-9; J: TRBJ2-5; DNA: TGTGCCAGCAGCTTAGAAGCGGGGGGGCCTATAGAGACCCAGTACTTC; CDR3: CASSLEAGGPIETQYF
D: .; size: .; V: TRBV7-3; J: TRBJ2-3; DNA: TGTGCCAGCAGCTTAAGTGGGGTAACAGATACGCAGTATTTT; CDR3: CASSLSGVTDTQYF
D: TRBD2; size: .; V: TRBV5-5; J: TRBJ2-7; DNA: TGTGCCAGCAGCTTGAACCCCAGCGGGAACTACGAGCAGTACTTC; CDR3: CASSLNPSGNYEQYF
D: .; size: .; V: TRBV6-6; J: TRBJ2-7; DNA: TGTGCCAGCACCGCACCAGGGGTTGCCTACGAGCAGTACTTC; CDR3: CASTAPGVAYEQYF
D: .; size: .; V: TRBV7-3; J: TRBJ2-3; DNA: TGTGCCAGCAGCGCTACGTTACGAGATACGCAGTATTTT; CDR3: CASSATLRDTQYF
D: .; size: .; V: TRBV7-2; J: TRBJ2-6; DNA: TGTGCCAGCAGCTTGTTGACCTCTGGGGCCAACGTCCTGACTTTC; CDR3: CASSLLTSGANVLTF
D: TRBD2; size: few; V: TRBV4-1; J: TRBJ2-1; DNA: TGCGCCAGCAATTTAGTAACTAGCGGGAGGTATGAGCAGTTCTTC; CDR3: CASNLVTSGRYEQFF
D: .; size: .; V: TRBV5-1; J: TRBJ1-4; DNA: TGCGCCAGCAGCTTGTACGAGTGGACTAATGAAAAACTGTTTTTT; CDR3: CASSLYEWTNEKLFF
D: TRBD1; size: .; V: TRBV3-1/TRBV3-2; J: TRBJ1-5; DNA: TGTGCCAGCAGCCATAGCCGGACAGGATTTAGCAATCAGCCCCAGCATTTT; CDR3: CASSHSRTGFSNQPQHF
D: .; size: .; V: TRBV3-1/TRBV3-2; J: TRBJ2-2; DNA: TGTGCCAGCAGCCAAGTTCGCACCGGGGAGCTGTTTTTT; CDR3: CASSQVRTGELFF
D: TRBD1; size: few; V: TRBV28; J: TRBJ1-5; DNA: TGTGCCAGCAGTTTAGCCAGGGGGGAGGATCAGCCCCAGCATTTT; CDR3: CASSLARGEDQPQHF
D: .; size: .; V: TRBV21-1; J: TRBJ2-3; DNA: TGTGCCAGCAGCAAAGCCGGAGCTCCGGGACCCAGCACAGATACGCAGTATTTT; CDR3: CASSKAGAPGPSTDTQYF
D: .; size: .; V: TRBV12-2; J: TRBJ2-5; DNA: TGTGCAAGTCGCTTAAGCGCAGCGGGACGGAGAGAGACCCAGTACTTC; CDR3: CASRLSAAGRRETQYF
D: .; size: .; V: TRBV28; J: TRBJ1-5; DNA: TGTGCCAGCAGTCCCCTCACAGGGAGCAATCAGCCCCAGCATTTT; CDR3: CASSPLTGSNQPQHF